One and the same sample provided the 8 T cell receptor beta chains below, sequenced in a study of tumor and adjacent non-tumor tissue in lung cancer. The template was RNA from unsorted bulk tissue. The normal lung tissue was taken more than 3 cm from the tumor edge. A modified ARM-PCR protocol with three rounds of nested PCR amplified TCRbeta. Each CDR3 protein gets one entry after TCRdb re-called the multiplex PCR reads with MiXCR. This table has approximately 120,000 distinct CDR3 sequences, 62% appearing once. Sequences were obtained from distant non-tumor lung tissue. The receptor set was obtained from a man aged 55-75 years with non-small cell lung cancer.

A word on this clonotype: At one end the junction does not follow the germline gene, possibly because of a read error. V usage is TRBV5-6 and J usage is TRBJ1-6; 7 bases are a match to TRBD1. CDR3 length: 14 residues. Germline CDR1 reads SGHDT; CDR2 reads YYEEEE. CDR3 DNA: TGTGCCAGAAGCTTGGAATCAGGGGGATCAGCCCCCCACTTT. Translating it yields CARSLESGGSAPHF.

This clonotype was seen more than once but under ten times. One end of the junction fails to match germline, which may point to a read error. V and J are TRBV12-3 or TRBV12-4 and TRBJ1-2; the D gene is possibly TRBD1 (6 bases). The CDR3 is made up of 14 amino acids. In DNA form, the CDR3 reads TGTGCCAGCAGTTCGGGACATGGCCACTATGACTACACCTTC. Amino acid sequence: CASSSGHGHYDYTF.

In regard to this clonotype: A read error is possible here, since a much larger clone lies one base away. Given the absence of the conserved phenylalanine or tryptophan at the CDR3 end, a read error is likely. This chain links TRBV20-1 with TRBJ1-6; TRBD1 agrees at 7 bases. The CDR3 runs 14 residues. V gave up 5 bases and J gave up 7 bases; unmatched junction bases: 8. Per the germline V gene, CDR1 is DFQATT and CDR2 is SNEGSKA (reference sequence). CDR3 sequence: CSAPRTGENSPLHL. The CDR3 DNA follows: TGCAGTGCTCCCCGGACAGGCGAAAATTCACCCCTCCACCTT.

As concerns this clonotype: One junction end does not reproduce the germline sequence, and a read error may be involved. The chain combines TRBV24-1 with TRBJ2-1; D call uncertain. This CDR3 is 12 amino acids long. Germline V lookup: CDR1 KGHDR, CDR2 SFDVKD. In DNA form, the CDR3 reads TGTGCCACCAGTAATTTAAGTTTTGAGCAGTTCTTC. It codes for CATSNLSFEQFF.

Many counts were recorded for this clonotype. The V gene is TRBV29-1, the J gene TRBJ1-2; D is undetermined. Per germline, CDR1 SQVTM and CDR2 ANQGSEA. The CDR3 runs 11 residues. The ends were cut back, 4 bases at V and 4 bases at J, with 7 bases in the middle. In nucleotides, the CDR3 is TGCAGCGTTGTGCAGGTCTATGGCTACACCTTC. This translates into CSVVQVYGYTF.

This clonotype was detected many times. J is TRBJ1-2 and V is TRBV6-1, with TRBD1 matching 9 bases. V was pared by 6 bases and J by 7 bases, with 12 bases of the junction left unmatched. Germline V gene lookup returns CDR1 MNHNS and CDR2 SASEGT. This CDR3 is 15 amino acids long. The CDR3 is CASSALMRTGVGYTF. CDR3 DNA sequence: TGTGCCAGCAGCGCCTTAATGCGGACAGGGGTTGGCTACACCTTC.

As concerns this clonotype: One end of the junction varies from germline; a read error may be responsible. The chain couples TRBV4-3 to TRBJ1-2; D remains ambiguous. Germline V CDR1 and CDR2: LGHNA, YSLEER. CDR3 length: 14 amino acids. CDR3 DNA sequence: TGCGCCAGCAGCCGCGGAGACATGGTTTCTGGCTACATCTTC. Protein product: CASSRGDMVSGYIF.

Only one count was recorded for this clonotype. A clone one base away is much larger, so this may be a read error. The chain couples TRBV5-6 to TRBJ1-1; 8 nucleotides match TRBD1. The length of the CDR3 is 16 residues. CDR1 is SGHDT, CDR2 YYEEEE, per germline. Germline trimming cut 6 bases from V and 6 bases from J; bases unmatched to any gene: 16. DNA for the CDR3: TGTGCCAGCACCCAGGGGGACAGGAGTGTGTGGTCTGAAGCTTTCTTT. Its translation is CASTQGDRSVWSEAFF.